This entry lists 14 T cell receptor beta chains sequenced from one sample in a study of diagnostic markers for celiac disease. From the reads, TCRdb lists one entry per CDR3 protein and no DNA. This sample contains approximately 7,500 distinct CDR3 sequences. The sample was either unsorted cells or a sorted T cell fraction (not recorded which). These receptors came from a human donor. This table probably holds off-target reads from a library built for another chain.

The chain joins TRBV21-1 to TRBJ2-5. TRBV21-1 is termed a pseudogene. The CDR3 covers 12 residues. This CDR3 is CASSKGSSTQYF.

V gene TRBV27 combines with J gene TRBJ2-2. CDR1 is MNHEY and CDR2 is SMNVEV in the germline V gene (reference sequence). The CDR3 is 15 residues long. CDR3 sequence reads: CASSRIGANTGELFF.

The V and J genes are TRBV27 and TRBJ2-3; TCRdb gives TRBD2 as the D gene, but with no DNA this cannot be confirmed. Germline V gene sequence: CDR1 MNHEY, CDR2 SMNVEV (reference sequence). This CDR3 contains 17 residues. The CDR3: CASRFLAGVGGTDTQYF.

This clonotype counts as medium-sized by frequency. The gene calls are TRBV5-1 and TRBJ2-6. The CDR3 loop spans 13 amino acids. Germline CDR1 and CDR2: SGHRS and YFSETQ. The CDR3 loop reads CASSSGGANVLTF.

The chain is built from TRBV5-1 and TRBJ1-1; TCRdb outputs TRBD1, but without DNA this stays unchecked. Germline-derived CDR1 and CDR2 are SGHRS and YFSETQ. The CDR3 length is 16 residues. The CDR3 loop is CASSLRGGGRGAEAFF.

The chain joins TRBV5-1 to TRBJ2-1; no DNA is available, so the TRBD1 call from TCRdb remains unchecked. Germline CDR1 SGHRS, CDR2 YFSETQ. The CDR3 covers 17 residues. CDR3 sequence: CASSKGQEAFSYNEQFF.

Measured by frequency, this clonotype is medium-sized. The chain joins TRBV5-1 to TRBJ2-5. The CDR3 spans 15 residues. Germline V CDR1 and CDR2: SGHRS, YFSETQ. The CDR3 sequence: CASSHRAGVQETQYF.

Frequency places this clonotype as large. The chain employs TRBV7-9 and TRBJ1-2; with no DNA, the TCRdb D assignment of TRBD1 cannot be verified. This CDR3 comprises 12 residues. Germline CDR1 reads SEHNR; CDR2 reads FQNEAQ (reference sequence). The CDR3 protein is CATRMDRVGYTF.

CDR3 sequence reads: CSARDRRDTGQPQHF. The chain combines TRBV20-1 with TRBJ1-5; TCRdb calls TRBD1, which cannot be checked without DNA. From germline, CDR1 is DFQATT and CDR2 SNEGSKA (reference sequence). This CDR3 contains 15 residues.

Frequency places this clonotype as medium-sized. The gene calls are TRBV5-1 and TRBJ2-6; TCRdb's assignment of TRBD1 cannot be checked, as there is no DNA. In germline, CDR1 is SGHRS, CDR2 YFSETQ. The CDR3 is 18 amino acids. The CDR3 protein is CASSLEGQGVSGANVLTF. Full variable domain (remainder filled in from reference TRBV5-1 and TRBJ2-6): KAGVTQTPRYLIKTRGQQVTLSCSPISGHRSVSWYQQTPGQGLQFLFEYFSETQRNKGNFPGRFSGRQFSNSRSEMNVSTLELGDSALYLCASSLEGQGVSGANVLTFGAGSRLTVL.

The chain uses TRBV28 and TRBJ2-1. The CDR3 has 14 residues. Germline CDR1 is MDHEN and CDR2 is SYDVKM. CDR3 region: CASSPVGSYNEQFF.

The rearrangement links TRBV19 to TRBJ1-5; TCRdb reports TRBD1, a call that lacks DNA to check it against. The germline V gene encodes CDR1 LNHDA and CDR2 SQIVND (reference sequence). The CDR3 covers 15 residues. This CDR3 is CASSMVQGGNQPQHF. The full variable domain, rest sourced from reference TRBV19 and TRBJ1-5, is DGGITQSPKYLFRKEGQNVTLSCEQNLNHDAMYWYRQDPGQGLRLIYYSQIVNDFQKGDIAEGYSVSREKKESFPLTVTSAQKNPTAFYLCASSMVQGGNQPQHFGDGTRLSIL.

This clonotype is labeled large based on frequency. The V and J genes are TRBV5-1 and TRBJ1-1. The germline CDR1 and CDR2 sequences are SGHRS and YFSETQ. This CDR3 is 15 amino acids long. CDR3 region: CASSLASREGTEAFF.

This chain links TRBV7-8 with TRBJ2-5; lacking DNA, the TRBD1 call made by TCRdb goes unchecked. From germline, CDR1 is SGHVS and CDR2 FQNEAQ. The CDR3 runs to 14 residues. This CDR3 is CASSFQGEQETQYF.